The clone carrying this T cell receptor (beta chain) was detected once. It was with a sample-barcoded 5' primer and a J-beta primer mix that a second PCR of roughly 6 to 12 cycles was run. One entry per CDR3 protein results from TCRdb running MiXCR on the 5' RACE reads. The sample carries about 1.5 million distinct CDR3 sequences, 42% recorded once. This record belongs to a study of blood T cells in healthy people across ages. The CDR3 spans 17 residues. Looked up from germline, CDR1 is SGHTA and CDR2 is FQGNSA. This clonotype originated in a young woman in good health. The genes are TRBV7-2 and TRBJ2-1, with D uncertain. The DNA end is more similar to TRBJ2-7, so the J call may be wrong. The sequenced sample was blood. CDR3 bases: TGTGCCAGCAGCTTAGATGTTGCAGGAACTATCTACAATGAGCAGTACTTC. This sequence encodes CASSLDVAGTIYNEQYF.